Below, 4 T cell receptor beta chains from the same sample are listed, as sequenced in a study of blood T cell repertoires in COVID-19. Measured with immunoSEQ multiplex PCR; TCRdb has only the in-frame clones, and not every one. Among fewer than 400,000 clones listed, approximately 81% were seen once. Sample: PBMCs or T cells enriched from blood (not recorded which). These TCRs come from a woman in her twenties or thirties who had been exposed to COVID-19.

The chain joins TRBV5-1 to TRBJ2-5; TRBD1 agrees at 7 bases. CDR1 SGHRS and CDR2 YFSETQ come from the germline V gene. There are 17 residues in the CDR3. With V trimmed by 1 base and J by 5 bases, 14 bases remained unmatched. Written as DNA, the CDR3 is TGCGCCAGCAGCTTGTCGTCAAGACAGGGTTGGGGCGAGACCCAGTACTTC. Translation: CASSLSSRQGWGETQYF.

This chain joins TRBV5-1 and TRBJ1-2, with a weak D call TRBD1 (6 bases). V lost 2 bases and J 6 bases, leaving 14 bases between the germline ends. Germline CDR1 is SGHRS and CDR2 is YFSETQ. The CDR3 has 14 residues. CDR3 loop: CASSFTGSYDGYTF. Written as DNA, the CDR3 is TGCGCCAGCAGCTTTACAGGGTCGTACGATGGCTACACCTTC.

This sequence joins TRBV7-9 and TRBJ2-3; D call uncertain. This CDR3 comprises 12 residues. CDR1 is SEHNR and CDR2 is FQNEAQ in the germline V gene (reference sequence). Trimming removed 4 bases at V and 3 bases at J, with 5 bases between. The CDR3 coding sequence is TGTGCCAGCAGCTCCGAGACAGATACGCAGTATTTT. Translation gives CASSSETDTQYF.

This clone was observed a single time. This chain links TRBV6-5 with TRBJ1-2, with TRBD1 as a possible D gene (6 bases). V was pared by 7 bases and J by 5 bases, with 17 bases between. Germline loops: CDR1 MNHEY, CDR2 SVGAGI. The CDR3 runs to 14 residues. CDR3 region: CASTQGHPRYGYTF. The CDR3 DNA reads TGTGCCAGCACCCAGGGACACCCGCGGTATGGCTACACCTTC.